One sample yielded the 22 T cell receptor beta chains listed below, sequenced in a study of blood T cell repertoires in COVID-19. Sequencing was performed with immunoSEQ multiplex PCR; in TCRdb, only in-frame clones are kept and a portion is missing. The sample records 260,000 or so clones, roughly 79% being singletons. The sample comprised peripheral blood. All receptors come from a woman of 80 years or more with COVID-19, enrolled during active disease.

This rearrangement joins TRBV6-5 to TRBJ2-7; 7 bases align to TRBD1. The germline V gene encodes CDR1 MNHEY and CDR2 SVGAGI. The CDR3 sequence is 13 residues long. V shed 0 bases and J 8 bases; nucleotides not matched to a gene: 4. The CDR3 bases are TGTGCCAGCAGTTACTCCTGGGACAGCCAGCAGTACTTC. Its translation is CASSYSWDSQQYF.

CDR3 nucleotide sequence: TGTGCCAGCAGCCAAGATCTAGCCGGATCGGGTTACGGCTATGGCTACACCTTC. It yields the protein CASSQDLAGSGYGYGYTF. The chain carries TRBV4-2 and TRBJ1-2, with unresolved D. The CDR3 consists of 18 residues. Trimming left V 0 bases short and J 4 bases short, with 21 bases between. CDR1 is LGHNA, CDR2 YNFKEQ, per germline.

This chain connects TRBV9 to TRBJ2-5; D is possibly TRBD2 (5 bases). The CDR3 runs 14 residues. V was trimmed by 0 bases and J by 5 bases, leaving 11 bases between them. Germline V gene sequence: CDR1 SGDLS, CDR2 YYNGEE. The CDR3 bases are TGTGCCAGCAGCGTAGATCCGGGCGGGGAGACCCAGTACTTC. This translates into CASSVDPGGETQYF.

CDR3 amino acids: CASSPQGLAGGSTDTQYF. In DNA, the CDR3 is TGTGCCAGCAGCCCACAGGGTCTAGCGGGAGGAAGCACAGATACGCAGTATTTT. J is TRBJ2-3 and V is TRBV7-3, with 11 bases aligning to TRBD2. CDR1 is SGHTA, CDR2 FQGTGA, per germline. The CDR3 has 18 residues. V lost 5 bases, J lost 0 bases, and 10 bases stayed unmatched.

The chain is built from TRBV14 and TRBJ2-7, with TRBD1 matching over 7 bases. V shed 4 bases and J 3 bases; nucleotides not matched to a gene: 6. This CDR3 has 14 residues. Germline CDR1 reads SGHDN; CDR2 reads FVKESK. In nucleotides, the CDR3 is TGTGCCAGCAGCCGTACAGGGGTGGACTACGAGCAGTACTTC. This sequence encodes CASSRTGVDYEQYF.

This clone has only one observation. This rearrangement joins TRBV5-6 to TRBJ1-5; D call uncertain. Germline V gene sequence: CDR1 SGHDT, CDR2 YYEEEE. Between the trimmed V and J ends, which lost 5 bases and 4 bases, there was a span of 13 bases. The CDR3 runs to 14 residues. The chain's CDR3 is CASSRGSLNQPQHF. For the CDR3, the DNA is TGTGCCAGCAGTCGAGGTTCTCTGAATCAGCCCCAGCATTTT.

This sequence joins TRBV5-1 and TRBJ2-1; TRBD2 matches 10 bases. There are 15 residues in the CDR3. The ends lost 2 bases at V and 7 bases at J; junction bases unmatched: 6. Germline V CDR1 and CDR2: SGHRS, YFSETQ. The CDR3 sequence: CASSLGAGGGNEQFF. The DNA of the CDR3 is TGCGCCAGCAGCTTAGGAGCGGGAGGGGGTAATGAGCAGTTCTTC. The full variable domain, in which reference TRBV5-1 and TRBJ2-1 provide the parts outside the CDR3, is KAGVTQTPRYLIKTRGQQVTLSCSPISGHRSVSWYQQTPGQGLQFLFEYFSETQRNKGNFPGRFSGRQFSNSRSEMNVSTLELGDSALYLCASSLGAGGGNEQFFGPGTRLTVL.

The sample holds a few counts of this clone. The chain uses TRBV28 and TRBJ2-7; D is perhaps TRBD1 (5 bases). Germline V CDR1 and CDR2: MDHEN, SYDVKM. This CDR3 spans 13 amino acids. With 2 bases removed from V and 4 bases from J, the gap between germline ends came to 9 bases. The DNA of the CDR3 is TGTGCCAGCAGTTTAGGGGCTGATTACGAGCAGTACTTC. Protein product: CASSLGADYEQYF. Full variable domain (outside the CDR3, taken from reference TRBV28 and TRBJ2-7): DVKVTQSSRYLVKRTGEKVFLECVQDMDHENMFWYRQDPGLGLRLIYFSYDVKMKEKGDIPEGYSVSREKKERFSLILESASTNQTSMYLCASSLGADYEQYFGPGTRLTVT.

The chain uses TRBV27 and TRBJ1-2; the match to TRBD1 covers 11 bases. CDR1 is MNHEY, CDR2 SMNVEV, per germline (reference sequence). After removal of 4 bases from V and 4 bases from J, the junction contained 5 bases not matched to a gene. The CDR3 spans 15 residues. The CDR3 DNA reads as TGTGCCAGCAGTTCAAGGACAGGGGGCGCCTATGGCTACACCTTC. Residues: CASSSRTGGAYGYTF.

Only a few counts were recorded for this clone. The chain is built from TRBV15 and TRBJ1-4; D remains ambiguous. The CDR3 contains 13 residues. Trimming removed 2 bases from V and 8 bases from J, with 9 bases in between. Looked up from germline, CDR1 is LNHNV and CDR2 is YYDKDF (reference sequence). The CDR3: CATSRFPPEKLFF. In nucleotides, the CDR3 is TGTGCCACCAGCAGATTCCCCCCGGAAAAACTGTTTTTT.

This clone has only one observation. The CDR3 region is CAFLGDEKLFF. The DNA for the CDR3 is TGTGCCTTTTTAGGGGATGAAAAACTGTTTTTT. The chain is built from TRBV30 and TRBJ1-4; maybe TRBD1 (5 bases). V lost 7 bases and J 6 bases, leaving 9 bases between the germline ends. The CDR3 totals 11 residues. Per germline, CDR1 GTSNPN and CDR2 SVGIG (reference sequence).

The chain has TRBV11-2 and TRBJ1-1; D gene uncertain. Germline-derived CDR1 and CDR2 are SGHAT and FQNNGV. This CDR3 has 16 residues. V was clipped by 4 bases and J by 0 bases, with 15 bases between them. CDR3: CASSSYSVSMNTEAFF. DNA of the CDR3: TGTGCCAGCAGCTCATACAGTGTTTCCATGAACACTGAAGCTTTCTTT. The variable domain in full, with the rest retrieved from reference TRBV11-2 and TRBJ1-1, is EAGVAQSPRYKIIEKRQSVAFWCNPISGHATLYWYQQILGQGPKLLIQFQNNGVVDDSQLPKDRFSAERLKGVDSTLKIQPAKLEDSAVYLCASSSYSVSMNTEAFFGQGTRLTVV.

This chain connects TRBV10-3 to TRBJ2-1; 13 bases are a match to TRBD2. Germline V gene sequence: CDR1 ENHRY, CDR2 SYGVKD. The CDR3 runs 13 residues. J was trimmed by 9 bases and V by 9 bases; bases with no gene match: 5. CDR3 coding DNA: TGTGCCATGGGACTAGCGGGAAGGGGTGAGCAGTTCTTC. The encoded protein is CAMGLAGRGEQFF.

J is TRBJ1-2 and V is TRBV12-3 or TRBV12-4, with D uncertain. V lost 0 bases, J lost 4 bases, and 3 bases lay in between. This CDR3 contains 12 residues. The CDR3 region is CASSLASYGYTF. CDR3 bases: TGTGCCAGCAGTTTAGCCTCCTATGGCTACACCTTC.

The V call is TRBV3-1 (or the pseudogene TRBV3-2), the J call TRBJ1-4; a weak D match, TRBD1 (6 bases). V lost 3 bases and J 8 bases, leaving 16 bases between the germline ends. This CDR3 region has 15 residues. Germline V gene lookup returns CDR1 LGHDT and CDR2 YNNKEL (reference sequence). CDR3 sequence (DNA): TGTGCCAGCAGCCAGCGTGGGGGCAAGGACGAAAAACTGTTTTTT. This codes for CASSQRGGKDEKLFF.

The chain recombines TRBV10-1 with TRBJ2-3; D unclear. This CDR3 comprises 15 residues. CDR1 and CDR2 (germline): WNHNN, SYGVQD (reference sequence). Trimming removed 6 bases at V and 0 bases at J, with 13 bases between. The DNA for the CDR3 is TGCGCCAGCAGGCACACCAGATCTAGCACAGATACGCAGTATTTT. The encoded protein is CASRHTRSSTDTQYF.

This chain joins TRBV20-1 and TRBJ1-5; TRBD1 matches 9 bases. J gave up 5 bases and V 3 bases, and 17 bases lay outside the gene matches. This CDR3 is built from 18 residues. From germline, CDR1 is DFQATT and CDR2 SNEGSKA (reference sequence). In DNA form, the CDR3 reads TGCAGTGCTAGTAGGGACAGGGCCCCTCCCAAGGGACATCAGCCCCAGCATTTT. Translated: CSASRDRAPPKGHQPQHF.

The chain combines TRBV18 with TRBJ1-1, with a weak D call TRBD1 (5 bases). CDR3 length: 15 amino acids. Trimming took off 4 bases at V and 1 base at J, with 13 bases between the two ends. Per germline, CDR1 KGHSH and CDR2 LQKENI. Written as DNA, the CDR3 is TGTGCCAGCTCACGGATGGGGGGAGGGAACACTGAAGCTTTCTTT. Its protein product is CASSRMGGGNTEAFF. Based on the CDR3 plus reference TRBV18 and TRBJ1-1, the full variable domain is NAGVMQNPRHLVRRRGQEARLRCSPMKGHSHVYWYRQLPEEGLKFMVYLQKENIIDESGMPKERFSAEFPKEGPSILRIQQVVRGDSAAYFCASSRMGGGNTEAFFGQGTRLTVV.

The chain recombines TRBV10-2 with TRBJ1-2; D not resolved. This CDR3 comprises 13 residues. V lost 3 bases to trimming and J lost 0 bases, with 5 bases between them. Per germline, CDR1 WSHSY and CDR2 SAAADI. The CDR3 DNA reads TGCGCCAGCAGTGATTTTACTAACTATGGCTACACCTTC. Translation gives CASSDFTNYGYTF.

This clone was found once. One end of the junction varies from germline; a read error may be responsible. Here the CDR3 DNA reads TGTGCTAGCAGCTCCACCGGGACAGGGGACAATGAGCAGTTCTTC. Translated: CASSSTGTGDNEQFF. This chain joins TRBV7-7 and TRBJ2-1, with 10 bases matching TRBD1. The CDR3 contains 15 residues. Germline CDR1 SSHAT, CDR2 FNYEAQ (reference sequence).

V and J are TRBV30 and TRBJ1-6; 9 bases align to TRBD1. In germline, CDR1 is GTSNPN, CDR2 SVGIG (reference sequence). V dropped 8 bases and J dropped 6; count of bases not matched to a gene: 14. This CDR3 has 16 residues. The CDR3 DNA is TGTGCCAGCTCTCCCTCCGGGACAGGGCGTAATTCACCCCTCCACTTT. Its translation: CASSPSGTGRNSPLHF.

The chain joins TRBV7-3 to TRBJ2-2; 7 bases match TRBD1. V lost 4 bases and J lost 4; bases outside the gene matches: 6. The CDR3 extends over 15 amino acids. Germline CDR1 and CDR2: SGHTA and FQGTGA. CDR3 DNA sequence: TGTGCCAGCAGCTCTTCAGACAGGGTCACCGGGGAGCTGTTTTTT. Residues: CASSSSDRVTGELFF.